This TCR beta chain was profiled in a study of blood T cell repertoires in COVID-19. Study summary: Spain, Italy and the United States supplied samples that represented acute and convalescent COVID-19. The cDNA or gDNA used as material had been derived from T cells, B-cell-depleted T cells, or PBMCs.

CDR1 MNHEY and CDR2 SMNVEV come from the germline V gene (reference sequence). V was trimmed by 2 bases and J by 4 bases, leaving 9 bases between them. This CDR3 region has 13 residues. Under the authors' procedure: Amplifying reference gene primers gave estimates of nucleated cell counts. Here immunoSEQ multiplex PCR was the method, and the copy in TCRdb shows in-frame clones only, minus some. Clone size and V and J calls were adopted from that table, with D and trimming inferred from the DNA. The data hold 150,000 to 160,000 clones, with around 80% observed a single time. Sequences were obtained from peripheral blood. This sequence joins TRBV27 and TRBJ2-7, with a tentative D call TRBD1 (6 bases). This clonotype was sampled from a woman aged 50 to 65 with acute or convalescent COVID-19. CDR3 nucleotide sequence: TGTGCCAGCAGTTTACGGCAGGGGTACGAGCAGTACTTC. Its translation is CASSLRQGYEQYF.